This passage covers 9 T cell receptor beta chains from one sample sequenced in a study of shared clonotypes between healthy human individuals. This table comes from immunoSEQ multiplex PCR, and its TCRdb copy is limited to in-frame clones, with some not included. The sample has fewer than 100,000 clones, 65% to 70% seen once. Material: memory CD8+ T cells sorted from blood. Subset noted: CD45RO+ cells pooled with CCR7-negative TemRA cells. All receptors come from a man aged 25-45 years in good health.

The CDR3: CASSQAEAGGYSEQYF. For the CDR3, the DNA is TGTGCCAGCAGCCAAGCCGAAGCGGGAGGTTATAGTGAGCAGTACTTC. This rearrangement joins TRBV4-2 to TRBJ2-7; 9 bases are a match to TRBD2. The CDR3 loop spans 16 amino acids. Unmatched junction bases numbered 11, after V lost 1 base and J lost 7 bases. The germline gives CDR1 LGHNA, CDR2 YNFKEQ.

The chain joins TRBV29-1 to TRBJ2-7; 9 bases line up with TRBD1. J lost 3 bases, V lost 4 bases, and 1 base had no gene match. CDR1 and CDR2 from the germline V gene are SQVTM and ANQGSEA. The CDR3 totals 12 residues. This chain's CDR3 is CSVGQGGYEQYF. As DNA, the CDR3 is TGCAGCGTTGGACAGGGGGGCTACGAGCAGTACTTC.

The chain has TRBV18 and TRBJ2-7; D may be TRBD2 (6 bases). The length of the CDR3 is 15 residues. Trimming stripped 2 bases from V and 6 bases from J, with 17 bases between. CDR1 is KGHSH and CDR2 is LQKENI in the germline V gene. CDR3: CASSPDRLVVGEQYF. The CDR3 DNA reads TGTGCCAGCTCACCAGACCGACTAGTCGTCGGCGAGCAGTACTTC.

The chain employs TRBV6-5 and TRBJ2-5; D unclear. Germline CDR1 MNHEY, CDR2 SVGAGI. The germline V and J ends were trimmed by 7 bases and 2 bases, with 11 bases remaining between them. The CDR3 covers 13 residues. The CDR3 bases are TGTGCCAGCATTGGAACAGATCAAGAGACCCAGTACTTC. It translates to CASIGTDQETQYF.

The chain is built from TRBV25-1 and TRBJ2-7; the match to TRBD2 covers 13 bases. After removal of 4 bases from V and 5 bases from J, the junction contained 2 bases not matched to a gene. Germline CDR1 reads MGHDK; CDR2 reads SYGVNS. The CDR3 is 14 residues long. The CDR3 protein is CASSATSGRDEQYF. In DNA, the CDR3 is TGTGCCAGCAGTGCAACTAGCGGGAGGGACGAGCAGTACTTC.

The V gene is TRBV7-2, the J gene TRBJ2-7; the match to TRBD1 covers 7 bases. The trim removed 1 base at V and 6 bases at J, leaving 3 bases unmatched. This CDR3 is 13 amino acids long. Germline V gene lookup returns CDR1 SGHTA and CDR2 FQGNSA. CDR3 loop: CASSLVSGGEQYF. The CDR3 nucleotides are TGTGCCAGCAGCTTAGTATCAGGGGGCGAGCAGTACTTC.

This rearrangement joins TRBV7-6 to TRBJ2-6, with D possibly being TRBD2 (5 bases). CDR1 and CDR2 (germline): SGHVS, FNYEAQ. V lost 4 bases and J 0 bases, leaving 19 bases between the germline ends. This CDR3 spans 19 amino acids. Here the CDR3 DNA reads TGTGCCAGCAGCTCGTCCCCCGGACTGAGTAACTCTGGGGCCAACGTCCTGACTTTC. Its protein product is CASSSSPGLSNSGANVLTF.

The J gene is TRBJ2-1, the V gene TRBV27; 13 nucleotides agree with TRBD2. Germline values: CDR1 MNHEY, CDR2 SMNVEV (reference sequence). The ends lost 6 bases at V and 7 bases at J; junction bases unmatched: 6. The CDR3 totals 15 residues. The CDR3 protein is CASSPLAGGPNEQFF. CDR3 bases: TGTGCCAGCAGCCCACTAGCGGGAGGGCCGAATGAGCAGTTCTTC.

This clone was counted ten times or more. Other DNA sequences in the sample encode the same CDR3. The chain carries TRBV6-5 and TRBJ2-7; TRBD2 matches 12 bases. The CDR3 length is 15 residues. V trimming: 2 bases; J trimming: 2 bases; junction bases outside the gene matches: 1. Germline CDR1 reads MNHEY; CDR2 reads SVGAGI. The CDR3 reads CASSYRLAGAYEQYF. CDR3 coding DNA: TGTGCCAGCAGTTACAGACTAGCGGGAGCCTACGAGCAGTACTTC.